This TCR beta chain was found in a study of T cells in Graves' hyperthyroidism and ophthalmopathy (dated by TCRdb to about 2019). For the wider study: To identify TCR V-J signatures that set the groups apart, the researchers used a discovery cohort of about a hundred patients, made up of 40 to 45 with Graves' ophthalmopathy and 57 with stable Graves' hyperthyroidism. An independent validation cohort of fewer than 20 hyperthyroidism patients and about 16 patients who later progressed to ophthalmopathy tested prospective prediction of ophthalmopathy. For training and testing, the roughly 93 patients in the discovery cohort were randomly divided in a 7:3 ratio. Thyroid tissue and blood T-cell repertoires from about six Graves' hyperthyroidism patients were also compared in the study. Following sampling, methimazole starting at 30 mg daily was given to hyperthyroidism patients, and high-dose intravenous methylprednisolone was given to ophthalmopathy patients. The paper reports TCR Vbeta CDR3 sequencing of over 130 peripheral blood samples: fewer than 50 ophthalmopathy, fewer than 80 hyperthyroidism and around 17 progressor patients.

A note on this clonotype: Its antigen target is currently unknown. Base qualities are not provided; no much larger clone lies one nucleotide away.

Overall study results and their limits: Sample size was not statistically predetermined, and investigators were not blinded to group allocation. Most expanded thyroid clonotypes (frequency above 0.001) were also detected in blood, suggesting blood repertoires may reflect thyroid immune responses. In validation, progression to ophthalmopathy was predicted by the model with 70.59% sensitivity and roughly 76% specificity, a median of around 5.9 months before onset. A model built on a 13 V-J signature distinguished ophthalmopathy from stable hyperthyroidism, reaching around 87% sensitivity and under 84% specificity in cross-validation and 80%/75% in testing.

TCR beta CDR3 regions were amplified from RNA transcripts. The TCR CDR3 was subjected to a first round of RT-PCR using the HTBI primer set and the Qiagen OneStep RT-PCR kit. Libraries were constructed in a second round of multiplex PCR, after which size selection and purification were performed. Libraries were sequenced paired-end with 100 bp reads on an Illumina HiSeq2000. In the source study's methods: Raw data were processed with SOAPnuke, discarding reads with adapters, uncalled bases, mean Phred below 15, or no exact constant-primer or identifier match. COPE v1.2.5 was used to merge the high-quality paired reads, and each unique nucleotide sequence was defined as a clonotype. MiTCR v1.1 was used to align clonotypes to the IMGT TRBV, TRBD and TRBJ reference segments. Only V-J combinations with frequency above 0.0001, covering 99.2% of repertoires, were analysed. The TCS score was defined as the ratio of F50 (clonal expansion) to E x V (chaos), calculated using BLOSUM62-based TCRdist between CDR3 peptides within each V-J. Welch's t-statistics and random forest reduced roughly 500 V-J features to 13, which were used in a naive Bayes classifier (R e1071). The Morisita-Horn index was used to measure how similar the thyroid and blood repertoires were. TCRdb reworked the public reads: Q25 trimming with fastp, MiXCR clone assembly, productive beta chains retained. Each CDR3 protein appears once, grouped with its most common genes and DNA. The V and J calls and clone size come from TCRdb's table, not from the authors' own analysis. A total of about 98,000 distinct CDR3 sequences appear in this sample, roughly 37% of them only once. The biggest ten clones account for about 10% of the sample.

Ends trimmed: V by 4 bases, J by 2 bases; bases unmatched to a gene: 5. As encoded in the germline V gene (reference sequence), CDR1 is LNHNV while CDR2 is YYDKDF. The CDR3 holds 15 amino acids from the cysteine to the phenylalanine. Of the read, only the CDR3 DNA is kept; its 45 bases are in frame from base 1. Graves' hyperthyroidism was defined as stable when no progression to ophthalmopathy occurred over 18 months of follow-up. Hyperthyroidism patients were newly diagnosed, with disease duration under 2 months, and aged 18 to 65 years. Exclusion was applied to patients with uncontrolled infections, other autoimmune diseases, pregnancy or lactation. Clinical symptoms, serum thyroxine and TRAb, thyroid ultrasound, and orbital computed tomography formed the basis for the diagnoses. Total RNA was extracted with Trizol reagent, and quality was checked on an Agilent 2100 Bioanalyzer.

The sequenced sample was peripheral blood or thyroid tissue (not recorded which). This TCR was recovered from a woman aged 25 to 39 with Graves' hyperthyroidism. The V and J segments used are TRBV15 and TRBJ2-1; 7 of the junction bases match TRBD2. The CDR3 region: CATSTGRGTYNEQFF. The bases read TGTGCCACCAGCACGGGGCGGGGGACCTACAATGAGCAGTTCTTC.